The entry below gives a single T cell receptor (beta chain) sequence along with its context. Its target is not known. The data originate from a study of cytomegalovirus exposure and HLA in healthy donors. Study as a whole: The same platform was used for the roughly 120 validation repertoires as for the 666 first-cohort repertoires, as reported in a later analysis. Study-level results: The tendency of first-cohort TCR clusters to co-occur in the 100 to 150 validation repertoires emerged from a later analysis. Specificity for CMV antigens was confirmed in vitro for three of the CMV-associated chains. Most sequenced TCRs were rare (though some public TCRs occurred in many donors).

Method: immunoSEQ multiplex PCR; TCRdb's copy keeps in-frame clones and lacks some. The table has some 250,000 clones, about 86% seen once; the top ten hold 0.95% to 1.5%. The CDR3 loop spans 13 amino acids. Germline CDR1 is LGHNA and CDR2 is YNFKEQ. J gave up 15 bases and V 6 bases, and 14 bases lay outside the gene matches. The sequencing input was PBMCs. The clonotype originates from a woman under 40 in good health and CMV-seropositive. This chain connects TRBV4-2 to TRBJ2-1; 7 bases line up with TRBD2. This chain's CDR3 is CASSPLLAGVRFF. The CDR3 nucleotides read TGTGCCAGCAGTCCGCTCCTGGCGGGAGTTCGGTTCTTC.